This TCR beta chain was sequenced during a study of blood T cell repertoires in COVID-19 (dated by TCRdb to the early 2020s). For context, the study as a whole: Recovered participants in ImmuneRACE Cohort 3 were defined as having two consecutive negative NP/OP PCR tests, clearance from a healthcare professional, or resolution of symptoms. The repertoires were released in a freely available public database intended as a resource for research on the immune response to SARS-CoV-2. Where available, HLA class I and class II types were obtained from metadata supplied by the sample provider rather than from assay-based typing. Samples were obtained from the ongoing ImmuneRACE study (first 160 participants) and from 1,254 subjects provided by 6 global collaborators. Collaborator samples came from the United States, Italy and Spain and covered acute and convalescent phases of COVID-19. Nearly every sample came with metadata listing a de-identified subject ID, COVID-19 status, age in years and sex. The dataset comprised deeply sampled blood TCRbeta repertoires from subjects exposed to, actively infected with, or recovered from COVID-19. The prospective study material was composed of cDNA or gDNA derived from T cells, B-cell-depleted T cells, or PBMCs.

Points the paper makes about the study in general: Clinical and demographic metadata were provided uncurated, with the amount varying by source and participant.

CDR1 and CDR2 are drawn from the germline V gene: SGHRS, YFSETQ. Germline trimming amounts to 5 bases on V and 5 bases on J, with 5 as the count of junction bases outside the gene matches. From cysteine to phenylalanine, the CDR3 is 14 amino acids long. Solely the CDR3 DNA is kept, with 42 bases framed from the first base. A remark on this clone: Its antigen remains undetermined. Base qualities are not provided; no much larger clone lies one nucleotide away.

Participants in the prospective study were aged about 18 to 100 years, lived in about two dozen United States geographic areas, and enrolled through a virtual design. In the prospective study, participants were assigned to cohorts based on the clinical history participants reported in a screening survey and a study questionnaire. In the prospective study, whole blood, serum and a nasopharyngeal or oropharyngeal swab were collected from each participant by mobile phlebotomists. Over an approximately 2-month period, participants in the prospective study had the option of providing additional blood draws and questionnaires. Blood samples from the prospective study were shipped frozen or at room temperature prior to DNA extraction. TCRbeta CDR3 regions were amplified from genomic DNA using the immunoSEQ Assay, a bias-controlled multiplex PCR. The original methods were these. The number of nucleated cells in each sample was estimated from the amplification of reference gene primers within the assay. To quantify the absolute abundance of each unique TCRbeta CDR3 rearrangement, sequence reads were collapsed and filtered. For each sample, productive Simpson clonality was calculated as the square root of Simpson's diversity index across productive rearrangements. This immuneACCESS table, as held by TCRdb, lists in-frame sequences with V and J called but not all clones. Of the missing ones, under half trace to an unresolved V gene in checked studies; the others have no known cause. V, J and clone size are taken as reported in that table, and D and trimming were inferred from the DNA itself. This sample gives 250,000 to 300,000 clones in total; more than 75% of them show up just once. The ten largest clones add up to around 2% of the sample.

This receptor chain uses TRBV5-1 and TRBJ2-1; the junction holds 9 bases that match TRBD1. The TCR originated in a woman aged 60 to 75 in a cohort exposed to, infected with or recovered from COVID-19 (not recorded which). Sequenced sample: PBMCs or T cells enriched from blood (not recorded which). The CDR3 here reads CASRAGTGNNEQFF. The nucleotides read TGCGCCAGCAGGGCGGGGACAGGGAACAATGAGCAGTTCTTC.